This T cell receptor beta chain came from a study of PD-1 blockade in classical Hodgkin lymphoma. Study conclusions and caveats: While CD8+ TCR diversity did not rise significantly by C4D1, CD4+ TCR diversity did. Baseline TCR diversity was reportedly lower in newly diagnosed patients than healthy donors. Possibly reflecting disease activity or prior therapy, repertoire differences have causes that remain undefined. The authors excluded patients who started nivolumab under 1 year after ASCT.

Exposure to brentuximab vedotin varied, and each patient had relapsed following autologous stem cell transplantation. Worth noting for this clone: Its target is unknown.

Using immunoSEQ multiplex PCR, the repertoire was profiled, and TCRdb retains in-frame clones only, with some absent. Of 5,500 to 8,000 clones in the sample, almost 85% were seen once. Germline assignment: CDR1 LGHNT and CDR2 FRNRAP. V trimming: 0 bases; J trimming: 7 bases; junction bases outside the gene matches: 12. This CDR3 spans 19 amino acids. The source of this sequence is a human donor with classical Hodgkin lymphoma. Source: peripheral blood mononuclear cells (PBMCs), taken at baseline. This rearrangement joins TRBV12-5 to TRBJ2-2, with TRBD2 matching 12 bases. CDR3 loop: CASGLVPPTSGSLDGELFF. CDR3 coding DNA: TGTGCTAGTGGTTTGGTACCCCCGACTAGCGGGAGTCTTGACGGGGAGCTGTTTTTT.